This TCR beta chain was identified during a study of cytomegalovirus exposure and HLA in healthy donors. Study-wide findings and caveats: Earlier results showed most TCR beta V segments being productive about 90% or about 30% of the time. Association of a missense DCLRE1C variant with TCR beta V- and J-gene trimming was reported in a later analysis. Specificity of a few CMV-associated chains for CMV antigens was verified in vitro.

J gave up 8 bases and V 8 bases, and 11 bases lay outside the gene matches. The germline V gene has CDR1 SNHLY and CDR2 FYNNEI. This CDR3 has 14 amino acids. PCR primers comprised 60 Vbeta and 13 Jbeta primers. TCRdb keeps only in-frame clones here, not all; method: immunoSEQ multiplex PCR. The data contain more than 95,000 clones, about three quarters of them singletons. Comments on this clone: No antigen is known for it.

The chain couples TRBV2 to TRBJ1-4; 7 bases are shared with TRBD1. This TCR derives from a woman in her late teens or twenties in good health and CMV-seropositive. Sequenced: PBMCs. DNA for the CDR3: TGTGCCAGCCGGGACAGCCGTAACGCGGAAAAACTGTTTTTT. Translating gives CASRDSRNAEKLFF.